Listed below are T cell receptor beta chains from one sample, sequenced in a study of neoadjuvant anti-PD-1 for oral cavity cancer. Assay used: immunoSEQ multiplex PCR; TCRdb lists only in-frame clones, some missing. The sample records about 81,000 clones, about 80% being singletons. Sequencing used PBMCs, obtained before nivolumab (anti-PD-1) treatment. The receptors here all came from a person between 40 and 79 years old with oral cavity squamous cell carcinoma. Each CDR3 is given with its conserved first and last residue. D genes are given only for firm matches. Clone size appears in some rows only: once, few, many, or a class for an expanded clone.

>14|TRBJ1-4|.|TRBV6-6|.
CASILDGTNEKLFF
TGTGCCAGCATTTTAGACGGCACTAATGAAAAACTGTTTTTT
>15|TRBJ1-1|.|TRBV5-1|TRBD1
CASSYSGQGNTEAFF
TGCGCCAGCAGCTACTCGGGACAGGGGAACACTGAAGCTTTCTTT
>14|TRBJ1-3|.|TRBV6-1|.
CASSTGGVGNTIYF
TGTGCCAGCAGTACCGGGGGCGTTGGAAACACCATATATTTT
>15|TRBJ2-1|once|TRBV5-1|.
CASSSEPTRSNEQFF
TGCGCCAGCAGCTCCGAACCCACTAGGAGCAATGAGCAGTTCTTC
>13|TRBJ1-2|.|TRBV5-1|.
CASSLGGNYGYTF
TGCGCCAGCAGCTTGGGAGGGAACTATGGCTACACCTTC
>17|TRBJ2-1|.|TRBV7-8|TRBD2
CASSLALAGWGYNEQFF
TGTGCCAGCAGCTTAGCGTTAGCGGGATGGGGTTACAATGAGCAGTTCTTC
>16|TRBJ2-2|.|TRBV30|TRBD2
CAWGGLAGANTGELFF
TGTGCCTGGGGGGGACTAGCGGGAGCAAACACCGGGGAGCTGTTTTTT
>16|TRBJ1-3|.|TRBV5-5|.
CASSRDRSPLGNTIYF
TGTGCCAGCAGCAGAGACAGGTCCCCCCTTGGAAACACCATATATTTT
>15|TRBJ1-5|.|TRBV5-5|.
CASSPDPGVGQPQHF
TGTGCCAGCAGCCCGGACCCGGGGGTGGGTCAGCCCCAGCATTTT
>17|TRBJ2-1|.|TRBV7-2|.
CASSLDEGTGFYNEQFF
TGTGCCAGCAGCTTAGATGAGGGAACGGGATTCTACAATGAGCAGTTCTTC
>11|TRBJ1-4|.|TRBV6-1|.
CASIKNEKLFF
TGTGCCAGCATTAAGAATGAAAAACTGTTTTTT
>14|TRBJ1-3|once|TRBV19|TRBD1
CASSSTGTGNTIYF
TGTGCCAGTAGTTCGACAGGGACCGGAAACACCATATATTTT
>11|TRBJ1-4|.|TRBV6-1|.
CASSTTLKLFF
TGTGCCAGCAGCACAACACTTAAACTGTTTTTT
>15|TRBJ2-5|.|TRBV5-6|TRBD2
CASGSLGLAGETQYF
TGTGCCAGCGGATCTCTGGGACTAGCGGGAGAGACCCAGTACTTC
>16|TRBJ1-5|.|TRBV2|TRBD1
CASTPVDRGNEKPQHF
TGTGCCAGCACCCCCGTGGACAGGGGGAATGAGAAGCCCCAGCATTTT
>16|TRBJ1-5|.|TRBV6-6|TRBD1
CASSRTGTGGFQPQHF
TGTGCCAGCAGTCGAACCGGGACAGGGGGCTTTCAGCCCCAGCATTTT
>14|TRBJ2-3|.|TRBV19|TRBD1
CASSTGPSTDTQYF
TGTGCCTCCTCGACAGGGCCCAGCACAGATACGCAGTATTTT
>15|TRBJ2-7|.|TRBV27|TRBD1
CASRARGTASYEQYF
TGTGCCAGCAGAGCGCGTGGGACAGCTTCCTACGAGCAGTACTTC
>14|TRBJ2-7|.|TRBV5-1|.
CASSPSTRDYEQYF
TGCGCCAGCAGCCCCTCCACCAGGGACTACGAGCAGTACTTC
>14|TRBJ1-2|.|TRBV9|TRBD1
CASSGTGGAYGYTF
TGTGCCAGCAGCGGCACAGGGGGCGCATATGGCTACACCTTC
>13|TRBJ1-1|few|TRBV29-1|.
CSARDASNTEAFF
TGCAGCGCCCGGGATGCATCGAACACTGAAGCTTTCTTT
>14|TRBJ1-3|.|TRBV2|.
CASSEPREGNTIYF
TGTGCCAGCAGTGAACCGAGGGAAGGAAACACCATATATTTT
>13|TRBJ1-2|.|TRBV5-6|.
CASSLGQNYGYTF
TGTGCCAGCAGCTTGGGACAGAACTATGGCTACACCTTC
>14|TRBJ1-3|.|TRBV5-1|.
CASSPGQFGNTIYF
TGCGCCAGCAGCCCCGGACAGTTTGGAAACACCATATATTTT
>20|TRBJ2-2|once|TRBV2|TRBD2
CASSEAYPGLAGVNTGELFF
TGTGCCAGCAGTGAAGCCTACCCAGGACTAGCGGGAGTGAACACCGGGGAGCTGTTTTTT
>15|TRBJ2-7|few|TRBV6-6|TRBD2
CASSSQAGRTYEQYF
TGTGCCAGCAGTTCTCAAGCGGGGCGGACCTACGAGCAGTACTTC
>15|TRBJ2-6|.|TRBV7-3|.
CASSTPGVGANVLTF
TGTGCCAGCAGCACCCCAGGGGTCGGGGCCAACGTCCTGACTTTC
>12|TRBJ1-3|.|TRBV29-1|TRBD1
CSYSGQGHTIYF
TGCAGCTATTCAGGACAGGGACACACCATATATTTT
>14|TRBJ2-5|.|TRBV6-5|TRBD2
CASSPGLAGETQYF
TGTGCCAGCAGTCCCGGACTAGCGGGAGAGACCCAGTACTTC
>14|TRBJ1-1|.|TRBV9|.
CASSVGGVNTEAFF
TGTGCCAGCAGCGTAGGCGGGGTGAACACTGAAGCTTTCTTT
>13|TRBJ2-7|.|TRBV11-2|.
CASSRQATYEQYF
TGTGCCAGCAGCAGGCAGGCCACCTACGAGCAGTACTTC
>16|TRBJ1-1|.|TRBV5-1|TRBD1
CASSPDGAGGYTEAFF
TGCGCCAGCAGCCCTGACGGTGCAGGGGGCTACACTGAAGCTTTCTTT
>16|TRBJ2-7|.|TRBV7-3|TRBD2
CASSLVAGTSLYEQYF
TGTGCCAGCAGCTTGGTAGCGGGAACCTCACTCTACGAGCAGTACTTC
>13|TRBJ2-3|.|TRBV10-3|.
CAISATFTDTQYF
TGTGCCATCAGTGCTACCTTCACAGATACGCAGTATTTT
>12|TRBJ2-7|.|TRBV2|.
CASRGLAYEQYF
TGTGCCAGCAGGGGTCTAGCCTACGAGCAGTACTTC
>13|TRBJ2-7|.|TRBV6-5|TRBD1
CASRGQGRYEQYF
TGTGCCAGCAGGGGACAGGGCCGCTACGAGCAGTACTTC
>16|TRBJ2-1|.|TRBV7-9|TRBD2
CASRRETSGSYNEQFF
TGTGCCAGCAGACGAGAGACTAGCGGGAGCTACAATGAGCAGTTCTTC
>17|TRBJ2-2|medium-sized|TRBV11-2|.
CASSLGPSYANTGELFF
TGTGCCAGCAGCTTAGGGCCTAGCTACGCGAACACCGGGGAGCTGTTTTTT
>17|TRBJ2-3|.|TRBV9|.
CASSVDQAAGRTDTQYF
TGTGCCAGCAGCGTAGACCAAGCGGCGGGCCGCACAGATACGCAGTATTTT
>13|TRBJ2-7|many|TRBV9|.
CASSEDGAYEQYF
TGTGCCAGCAGCGAAGACGGGGCCTACGAGCAGTACTTC
>13|TRBJ2-5|.|TRBV30|TRBD2
CAWSVPGGETQYF
TGTGCCTGGAGTGTACCGGGGGGAGAGACCCAGTACTTC
>14|TRBJ2-7|few|TRBV7-9|TRBD2
CASSRTSGTGEQYF
TGTGCCAGCAGCCGGACTAGCGGAACGGGGGAGCAGTACTTC
>15|TRBJ1-1|.|TRBV30|TRBD1
CAWNLLTGGNTEAFF
TGTGCCTGGAACCTACTGACAGGGGGGAACACTGAAGCTTTCTTT
>15|TRBJ2-3|.|TRBV6-6|.
CASSHGTRTQDTQYF
TGTGCCAGCAGTCACGGGACTCGGACACAAGATACGCAGTATTTT
>16|TRBJ2-1|.|TRBV7-9|.
CASSLLRLVAYNEQFF
TGTGCCAGCAGCTTATTAAGGCTAGTAGCCTACAATGAGCAGTTCTTC